This T cell receptor beta chain derives from a study of beta chain features in type 1 diabetes. On this clone itself: The antigen remains unidentified.

Points from the study as a whole: Insertions at VDJ junctions were less frequent in type 1 diabetes patients. These patients also deleted more nucleotides at the same junctions. Across patients, naive, central memory and Treg TCRB repertoires exhibited apparently greater similarity than was observed across healthy donors. Moderate yet significant TCRB CDR3 shortening was seen in Type 1 diabetes patients in all four CD4+ subsets.

Trimming took 2 bases from V and 0 from J, leaving 17 bases between them. The length of the CDR3 is 18 residues. Germline-derived CDR1 and CDR2 are LGHNA and YSLEER. cDNA synthesis used the whole RNA isolate, giving expressed TCRB sequences. The repertoire was sequenced with immunoSEQ multiplex PCR; TCRdb's copy has only in-frame clones and lacks some. The data hold about 410,000 clones, with approximately 13% observed a single time. The V gene is TRBV4-3, the J gene TRBJ1-3, with D unclear. This TCR came from a man younger than 40 in good health. Specimen: naive CD4+ T cells from blood. The CDR3 spells CASSQMTKARSSGNTIYF. DNA of the CDR3: TGCGCCAGCAGCCAAATGACGAAGGCCCGGAGCTCTGGAAACACCATATATTTT.